This is a list of T cell receptor beta chains from one sample in a study of cytomegalovirus exposure and HLA in healthy donors. Assay used: immunoSEQ multiplex PCR; TCRdb lists only in-frame clones, some missing. Here the sample spans around 130,000 clones, approximately 91% being singletons. The source material was PBMCs. All receptors derive from a man aged 30-40 years in good health and CMV-seronegative. CDR3s include the opening cysteine and the closing phenylalanine or tryptophan. Fields, in order: clone size, J gene, V gene, D gene, CDR3 protein, CDR3 DNA. A D gene is named only where the DNA matches it firmly. Clone size is not always given. Where it is, it says once, few, many or a class for expanded clones.

>.|TRBJ2-4|TRBV7-2|.
CASSPQVLAKNIQYF
TGTGCCAGCAGTCCCCAGGTGCTAGCCAAAAACATTCAGTACTTC
>.|TRBJ1-2|TRBV28|TRBD1
CASSSSGTGPSRGYTF
TGTGCCAGCAGTTCCTCCGGGACAGGGCCGTCTCGGGGCTACACCTTC
>.|TRBJ1-3|TRBV6-1|TRBD1
CASSVDRETGNTIYF
TGTGCCAGCAGTGTGGACAGGGAAACTGGAAACACCATATATTTT
>.|TRBJ2-1|TRBV10-2|TRBD2
CASSLAGVSEQFF
TGCGCCAGCTCTCTAGCGGGAGTGAGTGAGCAGTTCTTC
>.|TRBJ1-4|TRBV5-6|.
CASSFGVPGEKLFF
TGTGCCAGCAGCTTCGGGGTTCCGGGTGAAAAACTGTTTTTT
>.|TRBJ2-7|TRBV5-1|TRBD2
CASSLTSGNYEQYF
TGCGCCAGCAGCTTAACTAGCGGGAACTACGAGCAGTACTTC
>.|TRBJ1-1|TRBV6-1|.
CASSETKAFF
TGTGCCAGCAGTGAAACTAAGGCTTTCTTT
>.|TRBJ2-1|TRBV7-8|.
CASSLFTGIEYNEQFF
TGTGCCAGCAGCTTATTCACCGGGATTGAGTACAATGAGCAGTTCTTC
>.|TRBJ2-1|TRBV11-2|TRBD2
CASSPTSGVVDEQFF
TGTGCCAGCAGCCCGACTAGCGGGGTCGTAGATGAGCAGTTCTTC
>.|TRBJ2-1|TRBV2|TRBD2
CASSVGTSGIFEQFF
TGTGCCAGCAGCGTCGGGACTAGCGGGATCTTTGAGCAGTTCTTC
>once|TRBJ1-3|TRBV19|TRBD1
CAGVGSGQFSSGNTIYF
TGTGCCGGAGTGGGTTCGGGACAGTTTAGCTCTGGAAACACCATATATTTT
>.|TRBJ2-6|TRBV2|TRBD1
CASSPGQGNSGANVLTF
TGTGCCAGCAGTCCGGGACAGGGTAACTCTGGGGCCAACGTCCTGACTTTC
>.|TRBJ2-2|TRBV27|.
CASRPPGLGNTGELFF
TGTGCCAGCAGACCACCAGGGTTAGGGAACACCGGGGAGCTGTTTTTT
>.|TRBJ1-5|TRBV27|.
CASRLLQGNQPQHF
TGTGCCAGCAGGCTTCTACAGGGAAATCAGCCCCAGCATTTT
>.|TRBJ2-5|TRBV15|.
CATSGRQYQETQYF
TGTGCCACCAGCGGCCGACAGTACCAAGAGACCCAGTACTTC
>.|TRBJ2-3|TRBV5-4|.
CASSPPSTDTQYF
TGTGCCAGCAGCCCCCCTAGCACAGATACGCAGTATTTT
>.|TRBJ2-1|TRBV5-4|TRBD2
CASSPGLAGGRSYNEQFF
TGTGCCAGCAGCCCGGGACTAGCGGGAGGGAGGTCCTACAATGAGCAGTTCTTC
>.|TRBJ2-3|TRBV4-3|TRBD2
CASSHAGTSGTDTQYF
TGCGCCAGCAGCCATGCCGGGACTAGCGGGACAGATACGCAGTATTTT
>.|TRBJ2-5|TRBV7-7|.
CASSRGPGETQYF
TGTGCCAGCAGCCGAGGTCCTGGTGAGACCCAGTACTTC
>.|TRBJ2-2|TRBV4-1|.
CASSHGENVGVLNTGELFF
TGCGCCAGCAGCCACGGTGAAAATGTGGGAGTCTTAAACACCGGGGAGCTGTTTTTT